A single sample gave rise to the 26 T cell receptor beta chains below, sequenced in a study of T cells in Graves' hyperthyroidism and ophthalmopathy. TCR beta CDR3 regions were amplified from RNA. First-round RT-PCR with HTBI primers amplified the TCR CDR3 region. TCRdb itself ran the multiplex PCR reads through MiXCR, one entry per CDR3 protein. The table shows about 500,000 distinct CDR3 sequences, with 40% to 50% occurring only once. What was sequenced was peripheral blood or thyroid tissue (not recorded which). The origin of the receptors is an adult woman with Graves' disease, either hyperthyroidism or ophthalmopathy (not recorded which).

The J gene is TRBJ1-2, the V gene TRBV6-1, with TRBD1 matching 8 bases. Losses at the gene ends were 8 bases for V and 7 bases for J; bases not matched to a gene: 12. Germline V gene data show CDR1 as MNHNS and CDR2 as SASEGT. This CDR3 contains 14 residues. CDR3 coding DNA: TGTGCCAGCCGCACCGGGACAGGAGGTGTTGGCTACACCTTC. It specifies CASRTGTGGVGYTF.

In this sample, this clonotype turned up many times. The genes are TRBV20-1 and TRBJ2-2; TRBD2 aligns across 8 bases. This CDR3 has 14 amino acids. Germline lookup yields CDR1 DFQATT and CDR2 SNEGSKA (reference sequence). V was clipped by 6 bases and J by 7 bases; unmatched bases: 10. The CDR3 region has the DNA TGCAGTGCGGTCCACAGCGGGAGTCACGGGGAGCTGTTTTTT. Translation: CSAVHSGSHGELFF.

This clonotype showed up many times. V gene TRBV7-2 combines with J gene TRBJ2-7; no clear D gene. CDR1 is SGHTA, CDR2 FQGNSA, per germline. The CDR3 contains 14 residues. The V gene lost 5 bases and the J gene lost 0 bases, with 11 bases spanning the gap. The CDR3 spells CASSTGRTSYEQYF. The CDR3, as DNA: TGTGCCAGCAGCACTGGACGGACCTCCTACGAGCAGTACTTC.

This sequence joins TRBV20-1 and TRBJ1-2; no clear D. The CDR3 covers 13 residues. Germline lookup yields CDR1 DFQATT and CDR2 SNEGSKA (reference sequence). Trimming left V 1 base short and J 6 bases short, with 12 bases between. The CDR3: CSARVSGEDGYTF. DNA of the CDR3: TGCAGTGCTAGAGTCTCCGGGGAAGATGGCTACACCTTC.

The count of this clonotype is one. The rearrangement joins TRBV11-2 to TRBJ2-3; 8 bases match TRBD1. Trimming cost V 5 bases and J 3 bases; bases outside gene matches: 10. This CDR3 contains 16 residues. Germline CDR1 reads SGHAT; CDR2 reads FQNNGV. The CDR3 region has the DNA TGTGCCAGCAGCCGAACGGACAGGGTAGTAACAGATACGCAGTATTTT. Translating gives CASSRTDRVVTDTQYF.

The CDR3 loop reads CASSINLRVDGYTF. The CDR3 DNA sequence: TGTGCCAGCAGCATAAACCTCAGGGTAGACGGCTACACCTTC. The rearrangement joins TRBV11-2 to TRBJ1-2; D is perhaps TRBD1 (5 bases). This CDR3 contains 14 residues. Germline values: CDR1 SGHAT, CDR2 FQNNGV. V was cut by 5 bases and J by 8 bases, with 18 bases left in between.

This clonotype was counted many times. V usage is TRBV20-1 and J usage is TRBJ1-1; possibly TRBD1 for D (5 bases). The V end lost 4 bases, the J end lost 1 base, and 10 bases lay between the germline ends. The CDR3 is 13 residues long. CDR1 and CDR2 (germline): DFQATT, SNEGSKA (reference sequence). CDR3 sequence: CSATPDRNTEAFF. As DNA, the CDR3 is TGCAGTGCTACCCCAGACAGGAACACTGAAGCTTTCTTT.

The rearrangement uses TRBV24-1 and TRBJ2-5; 14 bases agree with TRBD2. The CDR3 is 17 residues long. In germline, CDR1 is KGHDR, CDR2 SFDVKD. V lost 9 bases, J lost 0 bases, and 8 bases stayed unmatched. CDR3 sequence reads: CATGETSGRAYQETQYF. The CDR3 DNA is TGTGCCACCGGGGAGACTAGCGGGAGGGCGTACCAAGAGACCCAGTACTTC.

The V call is TRBV25-1, the J call TRBJ2-7, with unresolved D. The V end lost 1 base, the J end lost 8 bases, and 15 bases lay between the germline ends. This CDR3 comprises 14 residues. Germline-derived CDR1 and CDR2 are MGHDK and SYGVNS. The DNA for the CDR3 is TGTGCCAGCAGTGAATTCGGTGGTTGGAGCCAGCAGTACTTC. Encoded protein: CASSEFGGWSQQYF.

The chain uses TRBV20-1 and TRBJ2-6; 7 bases match TRBD1. Unmatched junction bases numbered 9, after V lost 3 bases and J lost 4 bases. This CDR3 is 16 amino acids long. Germline-derived CDR1 and CDR2 are DFQATT and SNEGSKA (reference sequence). CDR3 residues: CSASPTGSGGANVLTF. Here the CDR3 DNA reads TGCAGTGCTAGCCCGACAGGGTCAGGAGGGGCCAACGTCCTGACTTTC.

This clonotype was seen many times. The chain couples TRBV29-1 to TRBJ1-4; D not certain. This CDR3 spans 13 amino acids. V lost 6 bases, J lost 4 bases, and 12 bases lay in between. The germline CDR1 and CDR2 sequences are SQVTM and ANQGSEA. CDR3 bases: TGCAGCGTCGTGGACCCCGGTAATGAAAAACTGTTTTTT. It specifies CSVVDPGNEKLFF.

This chain connects TRBV19 to TRBJ2-6; the match to TRBD1 covers 9 bases. The J segment lost 0 bases and the V segment lost 10 bases, leaving 7 bases of the junction unmatched. The CDR3 runs to 16 residues. Per the germline V gene, CDR1 is LNHDA and CDR2 is SQIVND (reference sequence). The CDR3 DNA reads as TGTGCCACTGAAACAGGGGGCGTCTCTGGGGCCAACGTCCTGACTTTC. Its translation: CATETGGVSGANVLTF. Using reference TRBV19 and TRBJ2-6 for the parts outside the CDR3, the full variable domain is DGGITQSPKYLFRKEGQNVTLSCEQNLNHDAMYWYRQDPGQGLRLIYYSQIVNDFQKGDIAEGYSVSREKKESFPLTVTSAQKNPTAFYLCATETGGVSGANVLTFGAGSRLTVL.

This clonotype was found a few times. The V call is TRBV2, the J call TRBJ2-7; D may be TRBD1 (6 bases). The V gene's germline CDR1 is SNHLY and CDR2 FYNNEI. V was cut by 6 bases and J by 7 bases, with 22 bases left in between. The CDR3 is made up of 15 amino acids. The CDR3 here is CASRIIQGSIGEQYF. In nucleotides, the CDR3 is TGTGCCAGCAGAATAATACAGGGCTCCATCGGTGAGCAGTACTTC.

The CDR3 nucleotides are TGTGCCAGCAGCTTAGAGCTGTTTTTT. It specifies CASSLELFF. The gene calls are TRBV7-2 and TRBJ2-2; D is ambiguous. V lost 1 base and J lost 12, with 0 bases in between. This CDR3 spans 9 amino acids. From germline, CDR1 is SGHTA and CDR2 FQGNSA.

A few counts support this clonotype. V usage is TRBV25-1 and J usage is TRBJ1-2; D is unclear. With 1 base removed from V and 1 base from J, the gap between germline ends came to 7 bases. This CDR3 contains 14 residues. Germline values: CDR1 MGHDK, CDR2 SYGVNS. DNA for the CDR3: TGTGCCAGCAGTGAATGGCAGGTTAACTATGGCTACACCTTC. Its translation is CASSEWQVNYGYTF.

This clonotype has a single count. This may come from a read error, since a much larger clone is one base off. This chain links TRBV2 with TRBJ2-2; D unresolved. V gave up 9 bases and J gave up 6 bases, with 5 bases separating them. CDR3 length: 10 residues. Germline V gene data show CDR1 as SNHLY and CDR2 as FYNNEI. The CDR3 DNA follows: TGTGCCAGTTTGGCCGGGGAGCTGTTTTTT. Its protein is CASLAGELFF. The variable domain in full, completed from reference TRBV2 and TRBJ2-2, reads EPEVTQTPSHQVTQMGQEVILRCVPISNHLYFYWYRQILGQKVEFLVSFYNNEISEKSEIFDDQFSVERPDGSNFTLKIRSTKLEDSAMYFCASLAGELFFGEGSRLTVL.

This clonotype has at least ten counts. This chain uses TRBV12-3 or TRBV12-4 with TRBJ2-5; 7 nucleotides match TRBD1. The trim removed 7 bases at V and 2 bases at J, leaving 4 bases unmatched. The CDR3 contains 13 residues. The CDR3, as DNA: TGTGCCAGCACCCAGGGACAGCAAGAGACCCAGTACTTC. Its translation: CASTQGQQETQYF.

The chain uses TRBV7-9 and TRBJ1-1; D is undetermined. Looked up from germline, CDR1 is SEHNR and CDR2 is FQNEAQ (reference sequence). This CDR3 contains 15 residues. V was pared by 4 bases and J by 4 bases, with 16 bases between. CDR3 nucleotide sequence: TGTGCCAGCAGCTCAGACCCCTCGTGGGTCACTGAAGCTTTCTTT. As protein: CASSSDPSWVTEAFF.

This clonotype was observed a handful of times. This chain links TRBV29-1 with TRBJ2-5; TRBD1 is a possible D gene (6 bases). CDR1 is SQVTM, CDR2 ANQGSEA, per germline. This CDR3 is 13 amino acids long. V lost 4 bases and J 9 bases, leaving 18 bases between the germline ends. CDR3 sequence reads: CSVASGVGQPQYF. In nucleotides, the CDR3 is TGCAGCGTTGCCTCAGGGGTCGGCCAGCCCCAGTACTTC.

The rearrangement joins TRBV2 to TRBJ1-5, with D unresolved. This CDR3 is 14 amino acids long. Germline CDR1 reads SNHLY; CDR2 reads FYNNEI. V was shortened by 1 base and J by 6 bases, with 10 bases between the two germline ends. CDR3 in amino acids: CASSEGTVGQPQHF. The CDR3 coding sequence is TGTGCCAGCAGTGAAGGGACCGTGGGTCAGCCCCAGCATTTT.

This clonotype was counted only a few times. The chain joins TRBV7-8 to TRBJ2-5; 10 bases line up with TRBD2. This CDR3 contains 16 residues. Per the germline V gene, CDR1 is SGHVS and CDR2 is FQNEAQ. V lost 6 bases, J lost 2 bases, and 9 bases stayed unmatched. The CDR3: CASSVGRGLAQETQYF. CDR3 DNA: TGTGCCAGCAGTGTAGGGAGGGGACTAGCGCAAGAGACCCAGTACTTC. The whole variable domain, filled in from reference TRBV7-8 and TRBJ2-5, reads GAGVSQSPRYKVAKRGQDVALRCDPISGHVSLFWYQQALGQGPEFLTYFQNEAQLDKSGLPSDRFFAERPEGSVSTLKIQRTQQEDSAVYLCASSVGRGLAQETQYFGPGTRLLVL.

A few counts support this clonotype. The rearrangement uses TRBV29-1 and TRBJ1-1; 7 bases agree with TRBD1. Germline-derived CDR1 and CDR2 are SQVTM and ANQGSEA. The V segment lost 6 bases and the J segment 7 bases; nucleotides outside the gene matches: 5. The CDR3 contains 11 residues. DNA for the CDR3: TGCAGCGTGAGGGGGCAGGGTGAAGCTTTCTTT. Its translation: CSVRGQGEAFF.

This chain connects TRBV20-1 to TRBJ1-4; no reliable D call. The V gene lost 0 bases and the J gene lost 7 bases, with 12 bases spanning the gap. The CDR3 consists of 14 residues. Germline V gives CDR1 DFQATT, CDR2 SNEGSKA (reference sequence). DNA of the CDR3: TGCAGTGCTAGAGATAACCGAGGAGGTGAAAAACTGTTTTTT. This translates into CSARDNRGGEKLFF.

The V call is TRBV20-1, the J call TRBJ1-2, with D tentatively TRBD1 (5 bases). The length of the CDR3 is 13 residues. Trimming stripped 6 bases from V and 6 bases from J, with 17 bases between. Germline loops: CDR1 DFQATT, CDR2 SNEGSKA (reference sequence). The CDR3 DNA reads TGCAGTGCCCCGACAGCCGGGGACGATGGCTACACCTTC. Encoded protein: CSAPTAGDDGYTF.

The chain uses TRBV19 and TRBJ1-1, with D unresolved. V lost 3 bases and J 0 bases, leaving 8 bases between the germline ends. Germline-derived CDR1 and CDR2 are LNHDA and SQIVND (reference sequence). The CDR3 loop spans 14 amino acids. CDR3 loop: CASSISRLNTEAFF. CDR3 nucleotide sequence: TGTGCCAGTAGTATTAGTAGGTTGAACACTGAAGCTTTCTTT.

V usage is TRBV20-1 and J usage is TRBJ2-5; perhaps TRBD2 as D (6 bases). V was pared by 6 bases and J by 4 bases, with 15 bases between. The CDR3 extends over 13 amino acids. The germline CDR1 and CDR2 sequences are DFQATT and SNEGSKA (reference sequence). CDR3 sequence reads: CSATQMGGETQYF. The CDR3 nucleotides are TGCAGTGCCACACAAATGGGGGGAGAGACCCAGTACTTC.